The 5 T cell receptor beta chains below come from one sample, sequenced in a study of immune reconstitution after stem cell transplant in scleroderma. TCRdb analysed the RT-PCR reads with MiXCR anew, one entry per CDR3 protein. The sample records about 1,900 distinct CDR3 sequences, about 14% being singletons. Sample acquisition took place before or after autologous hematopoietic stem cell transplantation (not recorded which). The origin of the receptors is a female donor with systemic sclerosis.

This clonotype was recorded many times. CDR3 sequence (DNA): TGTGCCAGCAGCACGTCCTCTGGAAACACCATATATTTT. This sequence encodes CASSTSSGNTIYF. The rearrangement links TRBV7-2 to TRBJ1-3; no firm D call. With 5 bases removed from V and 0 bases from J, the gap between germline ends came to 5 bases. The CDR3 consists of 13 residues. Germline-derived CDR1 and CDR2 are SGHTA and FQGNSA.

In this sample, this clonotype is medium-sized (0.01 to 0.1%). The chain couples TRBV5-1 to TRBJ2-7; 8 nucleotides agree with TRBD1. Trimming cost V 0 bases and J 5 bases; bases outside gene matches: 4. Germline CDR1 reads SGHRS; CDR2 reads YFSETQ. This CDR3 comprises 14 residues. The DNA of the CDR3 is TGCGCCAGCAGCTTGGGACAGGGGCTGAACGAGCAGTACTTC. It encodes CASSLGQGLNEQYF.

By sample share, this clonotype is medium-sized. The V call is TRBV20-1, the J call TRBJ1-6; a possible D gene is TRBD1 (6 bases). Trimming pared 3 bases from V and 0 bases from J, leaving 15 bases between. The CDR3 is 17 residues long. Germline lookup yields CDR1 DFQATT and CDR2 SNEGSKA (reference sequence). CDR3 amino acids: CSARDDRSSSYNSPLHF. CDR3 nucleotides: TGCAGTGCTAGGGACGACAGGAGTAGCTCCTATAATTCACCCCTCCACTTT.

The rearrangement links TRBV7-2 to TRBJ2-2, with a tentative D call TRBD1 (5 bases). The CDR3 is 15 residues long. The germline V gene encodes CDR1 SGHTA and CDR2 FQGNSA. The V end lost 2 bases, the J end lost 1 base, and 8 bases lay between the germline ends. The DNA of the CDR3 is TGTGCCAGCAGCTTACTCAGGGTGAACACCGGGGAGCTGTTTTTT. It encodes CASSLLRVNTGELFF.

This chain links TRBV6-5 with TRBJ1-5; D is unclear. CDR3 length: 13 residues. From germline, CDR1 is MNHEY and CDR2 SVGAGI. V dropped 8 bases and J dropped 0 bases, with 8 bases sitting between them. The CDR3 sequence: CASRGNSNQPQHF. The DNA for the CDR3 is TGTGCCAGCCGGGGAAATAGCAATCAGCCCCAGCATTTT.